The 21 T cell receptor beta chains below come from one sample, sequenced in a study of blood T cell repertoires in COVID-19. Sequenced by immunoSEQ multiplex PCR; TCRdb stores in-frame clones only, minus some. The sample yields 130,000 or so clones, approximately 90% seen once. The sequenced sample was peripheral blood. The source is a human donor in a cohort sampled during active COVID-19.

The rearrangement joins TRBV20-1 to TRBJ2-7; perhaps TRBD2 as D (5 bases). Germline V gene data show CDR1 as DFQATT and CDR2 as SNEGSKA (reference sequence). There are 14 residues in the CDR3. The V and J ends lost 6 bases and 0 bases respectively, with 15 bases between them. Here the CDR3 reads CSASPGGSSYEQYF. CDR3 DNA: TGCAGTGCAAGTCCCGGAGGCAGCTCCTACGAGCAGTACTTC.

J is TRBJ2-1 and V is TRBV28, with D maybe TRBD1 (5 bases). The V end lost 2 bases, the J end lost 6 bases, and 8 bases lay between the germline ends. CDR1 is MDHEN and CDR2 is SYDVKM in the germline V gene. This CDR3 region has 13 residues. The CDR3, as DNA: TGTGCCAGCAGTTTAAGGGGAAGCAATGAGCAGTTCTTC. The encoded protein is CASSLRGSNEQFF.

The chain employs TRBV2 and TRBJ2-7; 9 bases are a match to TRBD1. Germline-derived CDR1 and CDR2 are SNHLY and FYNNEI. This CDR3 spans 15 amino acids. Trimming cost V 8 bases and J 4 bases; bases outside gene matches: 12. The CDR3 here is CASREGQGGRYEQYF. The CDR3 DNA reads TGTGCCAGCCGCGAGGGACAGGGTGGGAGGTACGAGCAGTACTTC.

The V call is TRBV21-1, the J call TRBJ2-6; the D segment call TRBD1 is taken from the table without a DNA check. TRBV21-1 is an annotated pseudogene. This CDR3 is 16 amino acids long. The CDR3 region has the DNA TGTGCCAGCAGCAAAGCTGCTGGGCTTGGGGCCAACGTCCTGACTTTC. As protein: CASSKAAGLGANVLTF.

This chain links TRBV19 with TRBJ1-2; TRBD1 matches at 8 bases. The CDR3 sequence is 13 residues long. In germline, CDR1 is LNHDA, CDR2 SQIVND (reference sequence). Trimming took 5 bases from V and 8 from J; bases not matched to a gene: 7. The chain's CDR3 is CASSVQGDWGYTF. In nucleotides, the CDR3 is TGTGCCAGTAGTGTACAGGGGGACTGGGGCTACACCTTC.

The chain has TRBV4-1 and TRBJ2-1; 8 bases are shared with TRBD1. Trimming removed 6 bases from V and 5 bases from J; junction bases left unmatched: 6. CDR1 and CDR2 from the germline V gene are MGHRA and YSYEKL. The CDR3 extends over 14 amino acids. The CDR3 protein is CASSPQGVHNEQFF. The CDR3 nucleotides read TGCGCCAGCAGTCCACAGGGGGTCCACAATGAGCAGTTCTTC.

The J gene is TRBJ2-1, the V gene TRBV6-4, with TRBD2 matching over 12 bases. The trim removed 2 bases at V and 7 bases at J, leaving 0 bases unmatched. Germline CDR1 and CDR2: MRHNA and SNTAGT. The CDR3 runs 14 residues. The CDR3 coding sequence is TGTGCCAGCAGTGACGGGACTAGCGGGAATGAGCAGTTCTTC. Encoded protein: CASSDGTSGNEQFF.

The chain joins TRBV3-1 (or the pseudogene TRBV3-2) to TRBJ1-3; 7 positions match TRBD1. Germline V gene data show CDR1 as LGHDT and CDR2 as YNNKEL (reference sequence). V dropped 4 bases and J dropped 3; count of bases not matched to a gene: 12. The CDR3 consists of 17 residues. CDR3 bases: TGTGCCAGCAGCCCCCTAACCCGACAGGGCTATGGAAACACCATATATTTT. This gives the protein CASSPLTRQGYGNTIYF.

The genes are TRBV3-1 (or the pseudogene TRBV3-2) and TRBJ2-2; 9 nucleotides align to TRBD2. Germline lookup yields CDR1 LGHDT and CDR2 YNNKEL (reference sequence). The CDR3 consists of 17 residues. V lost 4 bases to trimming and J lost 4 bases; unmatched junction nucleotides: 10. Here the CDR3 DNA reads TGTGCCAGCAGCCCTGGTGCGGGGGGGCAGGTCACCGGGGAGCTGTTTTTT. It yields the protein CASSPGAGGQVTGELFF.

The chain recombines TRBV29-1 with TRBJ1-1; 7 positions agree with TRBD1. The CDR3 sequence is 13 residues long. V was pared by 7 bases and J by 1 base, with 6 bases of the junction left unmatched. CDR1 and CDR2 (germline): SQVTM, ANQGSEA. CDR3 loop: CSGRGQQNTEAFF. DNA of the CDR3: TGCAGCGGGAGGGGGCAGCAGAACACTGAAGCTTTCTTT. Filled out from reference TRBV29-1 and TRBJ1-1, the complete variable domain reads SAVISQKPSRDICQRGTSLTIQCQVDSQVTMMFWYRQQPGQSLTLIATANQGSEATYESGFVIDKFPISRPNLTFSTLTVSNMSPEDSSIYLCSGRGQQNTEAFFGQGTRLTVV.

The chain carries TRBV5-6 and TRBJ2-6; D call uncertain. The CDR3 is 14 amino acids. V lost 2 bases to trimming and J lost 5 bases, with 8 bases between them. CDR1 and CDR2 (germline): SGHDT, YYEEEE. The CDR3 bases are TGTGCCAGCAGCTTTAACGCGTGGGCCAACGTCCTGACTTTC. This sequence encodes CASSFNAWANVLTF. The complete variable domain, with remaining parts taken from reference TRBV5-6 and TRBJ2-6, reads DAGVTQSPTHLIKTRGQQVTLRCSPKSGHDTVSWYQQALGQGPQFIFQYYEEEERQRGNFPDRFSGHQFPNYSSELNVNALLLGDSALYLCASSFNAWANVLTFGAGSRLTVL.

V usage is TRBV5-1 and J usage is TRBJ2-7; 7 positions agree with TRBD1. This CDR3 region has 15 residues. Germline lookup yields CDR1 SGHRS and CDR2 YFSETQ. V dropped 0 bases and J dropped 3; count of bases not matched to a gene: 6. The CDR3 sequence is CASSLAGTAFYEQYF. The CDR3 DNA sequence: TGCGCCAGCAGCTTGGCGGGGACAGCGTTCTACGAGCAGTACTTC.

The chain combines TRBV10-3 with TRBJ2-7; 9 bases fit TRBD2. Per germline, CDR1 ENHRY and CDR2 SYGVKD. There are 15 residues in the CDR3. V was pared by 3 bases and J by 1 base, with 4 bases of the junction left unmatched. The CDR3 here is CAISEPSGVSYEQYF. The CDR3, as DNA: TGTGCCATCAGTGAACCTAGCGGGGTTTCCTACGAGCAGTACTTC.

Concerning this clone: The sample contains more than one DNA sequence encoding this CDR3. The chain joins TRBV12-3 or TRBV12-4 to TRBJ1-5; 10 bases are a match to TRBD1. The V segment lost 5 bases and the J segment 6 bases; nucleotides outside the gene matches: 1. There are 13 residues in the CDR3. For the CDR3, the DNA is TGTGCCAGCAGTCGGGACAGGGGTCAGCCCCAGCATTTT. The encoded protein is CASSRDRGQPQHF.

The chain uses TRBV19 and TRBJ1-2; 8 nucleotides line up with TRBD1. The CDR3 totals 16 residues. The V segment lost 7 bases and the J segment 5 bases; nucleotides outside the gene matches: 15. Germline assignment: CDR1 LNHDA and CDR2 SQIVND (reference sequence). Here the CDR3 reads CASTKRADRDLYGYTF. In nucleotides, the CDR3 is TGTGCCAGTACCAAGAGGGCGGACAGGGATCTATATGGCTACACCTTC.

This chain joins TRBV18 and TRBJ2-5; maybe TRBD2 (6 bases). Per the germline V gene, CDR1 is KGHSH and CDR2 is LQKENI. V was trimmed by 6 bases and J by 4 bases, leaving 12 bases between them. CDR3 length: 13 residues. CDR3 nucleotide sequence: TGTGCCAGCTCGCGCGGGGATGGAGAGACCCAGTACTTC. Translated, it gives CASSRGDGETQYF.

This clone came up a few times. The chain has TRBV11-2 and TRBJ2-7; 13 positions agree with TRBD2. The ends lost 4 bases at V and 7 bases at J; junction bases unmatched: 16. This CDR3 spans 18 amino acids. Germline V gene lookup returns CDR1 SGHAT and CDR2 FQNNGV. The CDR3, as DNA: TGTGCCAGCAGCTCTGGGGGGATGCAGGGACTAGCGGGGAGAGAGCAGTACTTC. This sequence encodes CASSSGGMQGLAGREQYF.

The chain combines TRBV2 with TRBJ1-5, with TRBD1 matching over 7 bases. The CDR3 totals 14 residues. CDR1 SNHLY and CDR2 FYNNEI come from the germline V gene. J lost 6 bases, V lost 6 bases, and 8 bases had no gene match. The CDR3 reads CASSSTGAGQPQHF. The CDR3 DNA reads TGTGCCAGCAGCTCTACAGGGGCCGGTCAGCCCCAGCATTTT.

The chain is built from TRBV18 and TRBJ2-5; D gene ambiguous. The CDR3 spans 14 residues. Germline CDR1 and CDR2: KGHSH and LQKENI. Trimming removed 2 bases from V and 1 base from J, with 8 bases in between. The CDR3 loop reads CASSPISSQETQYF. CDR3 nucleotide sequence: TGTGCCAGCTCACCAATTTCCAGCCAAGAGACCCAGTACTTC.

The V gene is TRBV4-1, the J gene TRBJ2-2, with 11 bases lining up with TRBD1. Germline V lookup: CDR1 MGHRA, CDR2 YSYEKL. J gave up 8 bases and V 1 base, and 6 bases lay outside the gene matches. The CDR3 has 16 amino acids. This CDR3 is CASSQAGTGGLGELFF. The CDR3 DNA is TGCGCCAGCAGCCAAGCCGGGACAGGGGGGTTGGGGGAGCTGTTTTTT.

This chain joins TRBV28 and TRBJ2-7, with 9 bases lining up with TRBD1. V was clipped by 2 bases and J by 3 bases; unmatched bases: 5. The germline CDR1 and CDR2 sequences are MDHEN and SYDVKM. This CDR3 contains 15 residues. Here the CDR3 DNA reads TGTGCCAGCAGTTTAGGCGGGACAGGGAGCTACGAGCAGTACTTC. This encodes CASSLGGTGSYEQYF.